Following are 26 T cell receptor beta chains from one sample sequenced in a study of cytomegalovirus exposure and HLA in healthy donors. Clones were sequenced by immunoSEQ multiplex PCR, and TCRdb holds only the in-frame ones, with some missing. This sample carries around 260,000 clones, less than 95% of them seen once, and the ten largest clones take approximately 3.1%. The sample taken for sequencing was PBMCs. All receptors derive from a woman aged 25 to 39 in good health and CMV-seronegative.

The chain recombines TRBV19 with TRBJ2-2; D is possibly TRBD1 (5 bases). The germline V and J ends were trimmed by 5 bases and 4 bases, with 11 bases remaining between them. Germline V gene data show CDR1 as LNHDA and CDR2 as SQIVND (reference sequence). This CDR3 has 14 residues. The chain's CDR3 is CASSLTEVTGELFF. CDR3 bases: TGTGCCAGTAGTTTGACAGAGGTCACCGGGGAGCTGTTTTTT.

Only one count was recorded for this clone. The J gene is TRBJ2-3, the V gene TRBV27; TRBD2 matches at 9 bases. The CDR3 spans 16 residues. The V gene's germline CDR1 is MNHEY and CDR2 SMNVEV (reference sequence). Germline trimming cut 4 bases from V and 4 bases from J; bases unmatched to any gene: 9. In nucleotides, the CDR3 is TGTGCCAGCAGTTCTGGGACTAGCCCGTTCGCAGATACGCAGTATTTT. It codes for CASSSGTSPFADTQYF.

A few counts support this clone. V is TRBV14 and J is TRBJ2-3; D not certain. V dropped 0 bases and J dropped 6 bases, with 7 bases sitting between them. CDR3 length equals 13 residues. The germline gives CDR1 SGHDN, CDR2 FVKESK. The CDR3 coding sequence is TGTGCCAGCAGCCAAGACCAGATGGATACGCAGTATTTT. Protein product: CASSQDQMDTQYF.

V usage is TRBV5-1 and J usage is TRBJ2-7; 7 positions agree with TRBD2. Germline V gene data show CDR1 as SGHRS and CDR2 as YFSETQ. With V trimmed by 3 bases and J by 2 bases, 11 bases remained unmatched. The CDR3 totals 16 residues. The CDR3 region is CASSWASGTGAYEQYF. The CDR3 coding sequence is TGCGCCAGCAGCTGGGCTAGCGGAACGGGGGCCTACGAGCAGTACTTC.

The rearrangement uses TRBV10-3 and TRBJ2-3, with 8 nucleotides matching TRBD2. Germline trimming cut 6 bases from V and 0 bases from J; bases unmatched to any gene: 8. Germline assignment: CDR1 ENHRY and CDR2 SYGVKD. The CDR3 covers 16 residues. CDR3 sequence: CAIRPTSVASTDTQYF. CDR3 in DNA: TGTGCCATCAGACCGACTAGCGTAGCTAGCACAGATACGCAGTATTTT.

This clone was seen a handful of times. The chain links TRBV11-2 to TRBJ2-7; 9 bases fit TRBD1. Looked up from germline, CDR1 is SGHAT and CDR2 is FQNNGV. This CDR3 is 14 amino acids long. After removal of 4 bases from V and 7 bases from J, the junction contained 8 bases not matched to a gene. The CDR3 spells CASSSQQGAREQYF. DNA for the CDR3: TGTGCCAGCAGCTCGCAACAGGGGGCGCGAGAGCAGTACTTC.

V usage is TRBV4-3 and J usage is TRBJ2-1; 11 nucleotides match TRBD2. This CDR3 has 16 amino acids. With V trimmed by 1 base and J by 8 bases, 7 bases remained unmatched. From germline, CDR1 is LGHNA and CDR2 YSLEER. The DNA of the CDR3 is TGCGCCAGCAGCCAAGGAACTAGCGGGAGTAAGGATGAGCAGTTCTTC. This gives the protein CASSQGTSGSKDEQFF.

This clone appeared a single time. The chain has TRBV29-1 and TRBJ2-3; D is unclear. V shed 5 bases and J shed 6 bases, with 12 bases lying between them. CDR3 length: 12 amino acids. Germline CDR1 is SQVTM and CDR2 is ANQGSEA. The CDR3 region has the DNA TGCAGCGTTAGAGTAGCCGCCGATACGCAGTATTTT. This encodes CSVRVAADTQYF.

The chain carries TRBV11-2 and TRBJ2-3; no firm D call. CDR3 length: 14 amino acids. Per the germline V gene, CDR1 is SGHAT and CDR2 is FQNNGV. V shed 5 bases and J shed 0 bases, with 9 bases lying between them. Here the CDR3 reads CASSARISTDTQYF. CDR3 in DNA: TGTGCCAGCAGCGCACGGATAAGCACAGATACGCAGTATTTT.

The chain links TRBV14 to TRBJ1-2; D ambiguous. The CDR3 is 18 residues long. The germline V and J ends were trimmed by 0 bases and 5 bases, with 22 bases remaining between them. Germline CDR1 and CDR2: SGHDN and FVKESK. The CDR3: CASSQDRGGSLWTYGYTF. The CDR3 nucleotides are TGTGCCAGCAGCCAAGATCGAGGCGGATCCCTATGGACTTATGGCTACACCTTC.

V gene TRBV6-8 combines with J gene TRBJ1-2; 8 nucleotides match TRBD1. The trim removed 2 bases at V and 4 bases at J, leaving 9 bases unmatched. This CDR3 is 16 amino acids long. Germline CDR1 MNHGY, CDR2 SAAAGT. CDR3 residues: CASSYRTGSSSYGYTF. DNA of the CDR3: TGTGCCAGCAGTTACCGGACAGGGTCGTCGAGCTATGGCTACACCTTC.

The gene calls are TRBV19 and TRBJ1-1; D is perhaps TRBD1 (6 bases). Trimming left V 8 bases short and J 1 base short, with 11 bases between. The CDR3 is made up of 13 amino acids. Germline lookup yields CDR1 LNHDA and CDR2 SQIVND (reference sequence). CDR3 nucleotide sequence: TGTGCCAGTTCCGGGACAAAGAACACTGAAGCTTTCTTT. This sequence encodes CASSGTKNTEAFF. The full variable domain, in which reference TRBV19 and TRBJ1-1 provide the parts outside the CDR3, is DGGITQSPKYLFRKEGQNVTLSCEQNLNHDAMYWYRQDPGQGLRLIYYSQIVNDFQKGDIAEGYSVSREKKESFPLTVTSAQKNPTAFYLCASSGTKNTEAFFGQGTRLTVV.

The J gene is TRBJ1-1, the V gene TRBV9; D gene unclear. Germline V gives CDR1 SGDLS, CDR2 YYNGEE. V lost 0 bases and J 2 bases, leaving 8 bases between the germline ends. The CDR3 has 14 amino acids. The CDR3 spells CASSVASGNTEAFF. In DNA, the CDR3 is TGTGCCAGCAGCGTAGCTTCAGGTAACACTGAAGCTTTCTTT.

The chain joins TRBV5-4 to TRBJ2-2; 7 bases align to TRBD2. In germline, CDR1 is SGHNT, CDR2 YYREEE (reference sequence). CDR3 length: 13 residues. The V gene end was trimmed by 2 bases and the J gene end by 6 bases; junction bases not matched to a gene: 1. The CDR3 nucleotides read TGTGCCAGCAGCTTTCGGGGGGCCGGGGAGCTGTTTTTT. Amino acids: CASSFRGAGELFF.

This chain links TRBV19 with TRBJ2-7; D might be TRBD1 or TRBD2, each matching 5 bases. This CDR3 is 14 amino acids long. Germline CDR1 reads LNHDA; CDR2 reads SQIVND (reference sequence). V was cut by 4 bases and J by 3 bases, with 13 bases left in between. CDR3 region: CASSSRDQIYEQYF. CDR3 bases: TGTGCCAGTAGTAGCCGGGACCAAATCTACGAGCAGTACTTC.

V is TRBV29-1 and J is TRBJ1-4; D gene uncertain. The germline V and J ends were trimmed by 8 bases and 5 bases, with 15 bases remaining between them. The CDR3 length is 13 residues. In germline, CDR1 is SQVTM, CDR2 ANQGSEA. The CDR3 loop reads CSSGEGPNEKLFF. CDR3 in DNA: TGCAGCTCTGGGGAGGGTCCGAATGAAAAACTGTTTTTT.

The chain links TRBV28 to TRBJ2-5; 8 bases match TRBD1. The CDR3 runs 13 residues. CDR1 is MDHEN and CDR2 is SYDVKM in the germline V gene. Trimming at V came to 8 bases and at J to 5 bases, leaving 7 bases not matched to a gene. In nucleotides, the CDR3 is TGTGCCAGCCGGACAGGGTGGTCGGAGACCCAGTACTTC. Its translation: CASRTGWSETQYF.

This chain connects TRBV29-1 to TRBJ2-1, with 7 bases aligning to TRBD1. CDR1 SQVTM and CDR2 ANQGSEA come from the germline V gene. Germline trimming cut 5 bases from V and 7 bases from J; bases unmatched to any gene: 5. The CDR3 contains 12 residues. CDR3 protein: CSVIKDRNEQFF. CDR3 DNA sequence: TGCAGCGTTATCAAGGACAGGAATGAGCAGTTCTTC.

This chain joins TRBV15 and TRBJ1-2; 8 bases line up with TRBD1. The trim removed 0 bases at V and 8 bases at J, leaving 11 bases unmatched. Germline CDR1 and CDR2: LNHNV and YYDKDF (reference sequence). The CDR3 length is 16 residues. The CDR3, as DNA: TGTGCCACCAGCAGAGATTTCGTCGGACAGGGCTCGGGCTACACCTTC. This codes for CATSRDFVGQGSGYTF.

The rearrangement uses TRBV28 and TRBJ1-3; a weak D match, TRBD1 (6 bases). V was pared by 3 bases and J by 0 bases, with 15 bases between. This CDR3 is built from 17 residues. Germline loops: CDR1 MDHEN, CDR2 SYDVKM. This CDR3 is CASSLFKGGHSGNTIYF. The DNA for the CDR3 is TGTGCCAGCAGTTTGTTTAAGGGGGGACACTCTGGAAACACCATATATTTT.

The chain links TRBV27 to TRBJ1-5; TRBD1 might be the D (5 bases). The CDR3 has 14 residues. CDR1 is MNHEY, CDR2 SMNVEV, per germline (reference sequence). Trimming left V 4 bases short and J 3 bases short, with 10 bases between. CDR3 loop: CASSSGTDNQPQHF. CDR3 nucleotide sequence: TGTGCCAGCAGTTCCGGGACGGACAATCAGCCCCAGCATTTT.

The chain is built from TRBV4-3 and TRBJ2-1; TRBD2 agrees at 7 bases. This CDR3 is 13 amino acids long. Per the germline V gene, CDR1 is LGHNA and CDR2 is YSLEER. Trimming removed 7 bases from V and 8 bases from J; junction bases left unmatched: 8. The CDR3 coding sequence is TGCGCCAGCAACAGCGGGATAAACGATGAGCAGTTCTTC. This encodes CASNSGINDEQFF.

V and J are TRBV11-2 and TRBJ1-3, with a weak D call TRBD1 (6 bases). This CDR3 spans 17 amino acids. CDR1 is SGHAT, CDR2 FQNNGV, per germline. V was trimmed by 0 bases and J by 0 bases, leaving 12 bases between them. DNA of the CDR3: TGTGCCAGCAGCTTAGAGGGGGGGCCCTTCTCTGGAAACACCATATATTTT. Its translation is CASSLEGGPFSGNTIYF.

This clone was found once. The chain carries TRBV4-3 and TRBJ1-2; D may be TRBD1 (5 bases). The CDR3 totals 16 residues. Germline V gene sequence: CDR1 LGHNA, CDR2 YSLEER. V was cut by 2 bases and J by 4 bases, with 17 bases left in between. Written as DNA, the CDR3 is TGCGCCAGCAGCCAATCAACTACCGGGGCCCTCTATGGCTACACCTTC. Protein: CASSQSTTGALYGYTF.

The chain carries TRBV28 and TRBJ2-7, with TRBD2 matching 8 bases. The germline V gene encodes CDR1 MDHEN and CDR2 SYDVKM. There are 17 residues in the CDR3. V shed 2 bases and J 2 bases; nucleotides not matched to a gene: 11. CDR3 DNA sequence: TGTGCCAGCAGTTTACCCACGGGACTAGTTGGCCCCTACGAGCAGTACTTC. It specifies CASSLPTGLVGPYEQYF.

The rearrangement links TRBV29-1 to TRBJ1-5; D call uncertain. Trimming left V 4 bases short and J 5 bases short, with 9 bases between. The CDR3 contains 12 residues. CDR1 is SQVTM and CDR2 is ANQGSEA in the germline V gene. CDR3: CSVVVGDQPQHF. DNA for the CDR3: TGCAGCGTTGTCGTCGGCGATCAGCCCCAGCATTTT.